Listed below are T cell receptor beta chains from one sample, sequenced in a study of tumor and adjacent non-tumor tissue in lung cancer. TCRdb passed the multiplex PCR reads through MiXCR, listing each CDR3 protein once. The sample yields 75,000 to 95,000 distinct CDR3 sequences, 65% to 75% seen once. Sequenced sample: lung tumor tissue. The receptors derive from a man in his sixties with non-small cell lung cancer. CDR3s include the opening cysteine and the closing phenylalanine or tryptophan.

J	V	CDR3
TRBJ2-7	TRBV7-9	CVGCQGGTDRLPFYEQYF
TRBJ2-7	TRBV20-1	CSATGQGANLSSYEQYF
TRBJ2-5	TRBV25-1	CASSGDMGKLETQYF
TRBJ1-1	TRBV29-1	CSVVEFGGMNTEAFF
TRBJ2-1	TRBV20-1	CSARDHLSGRHERFF
TRBJ2-7	TRBV11-2	CASSRGRSYEQYF
TRBJ2-5	TRBV5-1	CASRLWTGETQYF
TRBJ2-5	TRBV6-1	CASRRRTGTGVEETQYF
TRBJ2-1	TRBV28	CASSDPRLAGVNEQFF
TRBJ1-2	TRBV5-1	CASSSSVSLGGYTF
TRBJ2-1	TRBV5-1	CASSLRLAETYNEQFF
TRBJ1-1	TRBV11-1	CASSLKRGPDTEAFF
TRBJ2-3	TRBV20-1	CSADGTGPDTQYF
TRBJ2-7	TRBV19	CASSIQDYEQYF
TRBJ1-1	TRBV6-5	CASSRVGAEVFF
TRBJ1-3	TRBV20-1	CSATPNSGNTIYF
TRBJ1-1	TRBV30	CAWSPIGEAFF
TRBJ2-7	TRBV2	CVSELTYEQYF
TRBJ2-7	TRBV29-1	CSVASASYEQYF
TRBJ2-3	TRBV20-1	CIASFGVSDTQYF
TRBJ1-5	TRBV2	CASSEEGYSNQPQHF
TRBJ2-7	TRBV25-1	CTSSGATERFSYEQYF
TRBJ2-7	TRBV2	CASSEEYEQHF
TRBJ1-4	TRBV5-1	CASSQGAANEKLFF
TRBJ2-3	TRBV20-1	CSAEDRGGTDTQYF
TRBJ2-3	TRBV4-1	CASSQLGGTGPTDTQYF
TRBJ2-3	TRBV2	CASSETVHTDTQYF
TRBJ2-2	TRBV2	CASSISGTGELFF
TRBJ2-3	TRBV4-2	CASSRLAGGTDTQCF
TRBJ2-3	TRBV6-5	CANTKEQGDTQYF
TRBJ2-1	TRBV29-1	CSVLLAAYNEQFF
TRBJ2-1	TRBV7-9	CASRRGGNNEQFF
TRBJ1-2	TRBV11-2	CASSYCRLNYGYTF
TRBJ1-6	TRBV4-3	CASNQDASSGSPLHF
TRBJ1-2	TRBV6-6	CASSLALTTDTGSNYYTF
TRBJ2-2	TRBV12-3/TRBV12-4	CASSWGGGPSGELFF
TRBJ1-2	TRBV10-3	CAIIGDRDYGYAF
TRBJ2-3	TRBV6-1	CASGPYPSSTDTQYF
TRBJ2-3	TRBV6-5	CANTGLWDDTKYF
TRBJ2-3	TRBV4-1	CASGQVGGSGDTQYF
TRBJ1-3	TRBV29-1	CSVAVPSYSSGNTIYF
TRBJ2-2	TRBV7-8	CASSLGRTTNTGELFF
TRBJ2-3	TRBV18	CASSPRSEGTDTQYF
TRBJ2-7	TRBV25-1	CAYSGRAGTYEQYF
TRBJ2-6	TRBV4-3	CASSKTGGAWAVSGANVLTF